One sample yielded the 32 T cell receptor beta chains listed below, sequenced in a study of Tregs in tolerant kidney transplant recipients. Libraries were prepared by immunoSEQ multiplex PCR; TCRdb keeps only in-frame clonotypes and omits some of them. This sample has approximately 260,000 clones, with 84% found just once. Specimen: CD4+ T cells from blood. These receptors were obtained from a human donor in good health.

This chain uses TRBV27 with TRBJ1-5, with D perhaps matching TRBD1 (5 bases). The CDR3 is 13 residues long. Germline-derived CDR1 and CDR2 are MNHEY and SMNVEV (reference sequence). The V end lost 5 bases, the J end lost 6 bases, and 11 bases lay between the germline ends. The CDR3 bases are TGTGCCAGCAGTCTCGCGGGGGGTCAGCCCCAGCATTTT. Its protein is CASSLAGGQPQHF.

This chain uses TRBV6-4 with TRBJ1-2, with TRBD1 identical over 7 bases. The CDR3 loop spans 16 amino acids. Trimming removed 6 bases from V and 0 bases from J; junction bases left unmatched: 10. The germline gives CDR1 MRHNA, CDR2 SNTAGT. This CDR3 is CASREPGQESNYGYTF. The CDR3 bases are TGTGCCAGCAGGGAACCAGGACAGGAATCTAACTATGGCTACACCTTC.

The count of this clone is one. This chain uses TRBV10-3 with TRBJ1-2; the D gene is possibly TRBD1 (5 bases). This CDR3 is built from 14 residues. Germline values: CDR1 ENHRY, CDR2 SYGVKD. Trimming shortened V by 3 bases and J by 2 bases, and 10 bases separated the two germline ends. This CDR3 reads CAISDGAENYGYTF. The CDR3 bases are TGTGCCATCAGTGACGGGGCTGAAAACTATGGCTACACCTTC.

This rearrangement joins TRBV6-1 to TRBJ2-1; tentatively, D is TRBD1 (8 bases). The CDR3 spans 15 residues. The V and J ends lost 5 bases and 2 bases respectively, with 13 bases between them. CDR1 MNHNS and CDR2 SASEGT come from the germline V gene. This CDR3 reads CASSSTGGAYNEQFF. The CDR3 nucleotides are TGTGCCAGCAGTAGTACAGGGGGGGCCTACAATGAGCAGTTCTTC.

In this sample, this clone turned up a few times. The chain carries TRBV14 and TRBJ1-3; 7 bases are shared with TRBD1. The junction had 11 bases not matched to a gene; V was cut back by 4 bases and J by 2 bases. CDR1 and CDR2 from the germline V gene are SGHDN and FVKESK. This CDR3 contains 17 residues. The DNA of the CDR3 is TGTGCCAGCAGCCCTACAGGGGTCCTTTCCCCTGGAAACACCATATATTTT. Its protein product is CASSPTGVLSPGNTIYF.

This clone was detected only once. The chain recombines TRBV6-4 with TRBJ1-1; no definite D call. This CDR3 region has 14 residues. Trimming pared 6 bases from V and 3 bases from J, leaving 14 bases between. In germline, CDR1 is MRHNA, CDR2 SNTAGT. The CDR3 loop reads CASRGRVSYTEAFF. Here the CDR3 DNA reads TGTGCCAGCAGAGGGAGGGTATCGTACACTGAAGCTTTCTTT.

Note on this clone: Other DNA sequences in this specimen translate into the identical CDR3. CDR3 coding DNA: TGTGCCAGCAGTTACTCTAGCGGGAGCTCCTACGAGCAGTACTTC. Translating it yields CASSYSSGSSYEQYF. The rearrangement links TRBV6-5 to TRBJ2-7, with TRBD2 identical over 9 bases. V trimming: 0 bases; J trimming: 0 bases; junction bases outside the gene matches: 0. The CDR3 totals 15 residues. Germline values: CDR1 MNHEY, CDR2 SVGAGI.

The CDR3 sequence: CATSTWDRGLQPQHF. CDR3 bases: TGTGCCACCAGCACCTGGGACAGGGGGCTTCAGCCCCAGCATTTT. The J gene is TRBJ1-5, the V gene TRBV15; TRBD1 aligns across 12 bases. The ends lost 4 bases at V and 6 bases at J; junction bases unmatched: 4. This CDR3 has 15 residues. CDR1 is LNHNV and CDR2 is YYDKDF in the germline V gene (reference sequence).

This clone has just one count. V gene TRBV18 combines with J gene TRBJ2-5; TRBD2 agrees at 8 bases. The DNA end is more similar to TRBJ2-7, so the J call may be wrong. Germline V gene sequence: CDR1 KGHSH, CDR2 LQKENI. The CDR3 contains 16 residues. Written as DNA, the CDR3 is TGTGCCAGCTCCCCTAATGTGGCGGGGGGACCCTACGAGCAGTACTTC. Translation gives CASSPNVAGGPYEQYF.

The chain couples TRBV19 to TRBJ2-7; 10 nucleotides align to TRBD1. The CDR3 is 15 amino acids. V shed 3 bases and J 3 bases; nucleotides not matched to a gene: 5. Germline V gene sequence: CDR1 LNHDA, CDR2 SQIVND (reference sequence). This CDR3 is CASSIPGQGFYEQYF. As DNA, the CDR3 is TGTGCCAGTAGTATCCCGGGACAGGGGTTCTACGAGCAGTACTTC.

This chain connects TRBV5-4 to TRBJ2-1; no reliable D call. V lost 2 bases, J lost 6 bases, and 6 bases lay in between. This CDR3 comprises 12 residues. The V gene's germline CDR1 is SGHNT and CDR2 YYREEE (reference sequence). The CDR3 is CASSFVANEQFF. DNA of the CDR3: TGTGCCAGCAGCTTCGTAGCCAATGAGCAGTTCTTC.

The V call is TRBV28, the J call TRBJ1-2; TRBD1 matches at 9 bases. Germline CDR1 reads MDHEN; CDR2 reads SYDVKM. The V and J ends lost 6 bases and 5 bases, in that order; junction bases with no gene match: 10. The CDR3 runs to 15 residues. The CDR3 here is CASSPRGTGRYGYTF. The DNA for the CDR3 is TGTGCCAGCAGCCCACGTGGGACAGGGCGGTATGGCTACACCTTC.

This clone was counted a few times. The chain combines TRBV6-5 with TRBJ2-2; D unclear. Per germline, CDR1 MNHEY and CDR2 SVGAGI. The CDR3 runs 12 residues. V was shortened by 2 bases and J by 2 bases, with 0 bases between the two germline ends. The CDR3 spells CASSYNTGELFF. In DNA form, the CDR3 reads TGTGCCAGCAGTTACAACACCGGGGAGCTGTTTTTT.

The V call is TRBV19, the J call TRBJ1-1; D is uncertain. This CDR3 comprises 15 residues. From germline, CDR1 is LNHDA and CDR2 SQIVND (reference sequence). The V end lost 1 base, the J end lost 2 bases, and 11 bases lay between the germline ends. The CDR3 region has the DNA TGTGCCAGTAGTATAGGTAACAGAGTAAACACTGAAGCTTTCTTT. Protein product: CASSIGNRVNTEAFF.

This chain joins TRBV7-8 and TRBJ2-1, with 10 bases aligning to TRBD2. V lost 4 bases and J lost 8; bases outside the gene matches: 11. The germline CDR1 and CDR2 sequences are SGHVS and FQNEAQ. The CDR3 loop spans 16 amino acids. CDR3 sequence (DNA): TGTGCCAGCAGCTCGACTAGCGGGCCTAGGGTGGATGAGCAGTTCTTC. This encodes CASSSTSGPRVDEQFF.

The chain joins TRBV29-1 to TRBJ2-3, with 8 nucleotides matching TRBD2. CDR3 size: 15 residues. Germline lookup yields CDR1 SQVTM and CDR2 ANQGSEA. V was clipped by 5 bases and J by 0 bases; unmatched bases: 7. CDR3 DNA: TGCAGCGTTTCCCAGACTAGCGCTAGCACAGATACGCAGTATTTT. It is translated as CSVSQTSASTDTQYF.

The chain uses TRBV6-5 and TRBJ2-7; D possibly corresponds to TRBD1 (5 bases). Germline CDR1 and CDR2: MNHEY and SVGAGI. V lost 5 bases and J 3 bases, leaving 17 bases between the germline ends. There are 15 residues in the CDR3. DNA for the CDR3: TGTGCCAGCAGTGTTAACAGGATCGTACTCTACGAGCAGTACTTC. Its translation: CASSVNRIVLYEQYF.

The rearrangement joins TRBV11-2 to TRBJ1-1; possible D gene TRBD1, 5 bases. CDR3 length: 14 residues. The germline V and J ends were trimmed by 5 bases and 7 bases, with 17 bases remaining between them. The germline gives CDR1 SGHAT, CDR2 FQNNGV. The CDR3 DNA sequence: TGTGCCAGCAGCACTAGAGGATTTGGGGGTGAAGCTTTCTTT. Its translation: CASSTRGFGGEAFF.

This clone showed up just once. The chain employs TRBV19 and TRBJ1-1; 7 bases are a match to TRBD1. Germline CDR1 reads LNHDA; CDR2 reads SQIVND (reference sequence). The J segment lost 0 bases and the V segment lost 5 bases, leaving 9 bases of the junction unmatched. This CDR3 is 16 amino acids long. Here the CDR3 reads CASSGRGQLMNTEAFF. In DNA, the CDR3 is TGTGCCAGTAGTGGCCGGGGACAGTTGATGAACACTGAAGCTTTCTTT.

The chain joins TRBV5-1 to TRBJ2-5, with 8 bases lining up with TRBD1. V trimming: 4 bases; J trimming: 1 base; junction bases outside the gene matches: 6. This CDR3 comprises 15 residues. Germline V gene sequence: CDR1 SGHRS, CDR2 YFSETQ. The CDR3: CASSPTGAVQETQYF. CDR3 DNA: TGCGCCAGCAGCCCGACAGGGGCCGTCCAAGAGACCCAGTACTTC.

This chain connects TRBV30 to TRBJ2-5, with D possibly called TRBD1 or TRBD2 (5 bases each). There are 13 residues in the CDR3. The germline V gene encodes CDR1 GTSNPN and CDR2 SVGIG (reference sequence). Trimming cost V 0 bases and J 4 bases, with 9 bases left between them. In nucleotides, the CDR3 is TGTGCCTGGAGTGTTGGGGGATCAGAGACCCAGTACTTC. Translation: CAWSVGGSETQYF.

The chain combines TRBV4-1 with TRBJ2-5; weak D call: TRBD2 (6 bases). Trimming stripped 3 bases from V and 1 base from J, with 9 bases between. The length of the CDR3 is 14 residues. Germline V lookup: CDR1 MGHRA, CDR2 YSYEKL. CDR3 coding DNA: TGCGCCAGCAGCCAGGCGGGACTCCAAGAGACCCAGTACTTC. As protein: CASSQAGLQETQYF.

This chain connects TRBV18 to TRBJ2-5; no firm D call. The J call may be in error: the DNA end matches TRBJ2-7 better. Germline CDR1 and CDR2: KGHSH and LQKENI. The CDR3 totals 15 residues. CDR3 sequence: CASSPVGEVRYEQYF. CDR3 DNA sequence: TGTGCCAGCTCACCAGTTGGTGAAGTCCGCTACGAGCAGTACTTC.

This chain connects TRBV30 to TRBJ1-4; the match to TRBD1 covers 7 bases. CDR3 length: 13 residues. CDR1 is GTSNPN, CDR2 SVGIG, per germline (reference sequence). The ends lost 2 bases at V and 7 bases at J; junction bases unmatched: 4. In nucleotides, the CDR3 is TGTGCCTGGAGTCGGCAGGGGGGTGAAAAACTGTTTTTT. Translated, it gives CAWSRQGGEKLFF.

The rearrangement uses TRBV5-1 and TRBJ2-7; TRBD2 matches at 9 bases. The junction had 12 bases not matched to a gene; V was cut back by 5 bases and J by 0 bases. Per germline, CDR1 SGHRS and CDR2 YFSETQ. This CDR3 region has 17 residues. CDR3 loop: CASSTGGLAGFSYEQYF. Written as DNA, the CDR3 is TGCGCCAGCAGTACTGGTGGGCTAGCGGGGTTCTCCTACGAGCAGTACTTC.

The CDR3 DNA reads TGTGCCAGCAGCCCACGCCCTAACACTGAAGCTTTCTTT. It encodes CASSPRPNTEAFF. The rearrangement uses TRBV7-3 and TRBJ1-1; the D is unclear. CDR3 size: 13 residues. The germline V gene has CDR1 SGHTA and CDR2 FQGTGA. V was clipped by 5 bases and J by 2 bases, with 9 bases between them. Full variable domain (outside the CDR3, taken from reference TRBV7-3 and TRBJ1-1): GAGVSQTPSNKVTEKGKYVELRCDPISGHTALYWYRQSLGQGPEFLIYFQGTGAADDSGLPNDRFFAVRPEGSVSTLKIQRTERGDSAVYLCASSPRPNTEAFFGQGTRLTVV.

The chain uses TRBV5-1 and TRBJ1-1; D is unclear. The V end was cut by 2 bases, the J end by 1 base, with 12 bases between. The CDR3 has 15 amino acids. Germline CDR1 is SGHRS and CDR2 is YFSETQ. In nucleotides, the CDR3 is TGCGCCAGCAGCTTTCTAGGAAATGAGAACACTGAAGCTTTCTTT. Translating gives CASSFLGNENTEAFF.

This clone was counted a few times. The V and J genes are TRBV2 and TRBJ1-3; D may be TRBD1 (5 bases). Germline CDR1 reads SNHLY; CDR2 reads FYNNEI. CDR3 length: 14 residues. V lost 6 bases and J lost 4, with 13 bases in between. The CDR3 here is CASSQGSLGNTIYF. In DNA form, the CDR3 reads TGTGCCAGCAGCCAGGGTTCCTTGGGAAACACCATATATTTT.

This chain joins TRBV6-1 and TRBJ1-1; a weak D match, TRBD1 (5 bases). The length of the CDR3 is 13 residues. The ends were cut back, 1 base at V and 9 bases at J, with 12 bases in the middle. Germline V gives CDR1 MNHNS, CDR2 SASEGT. The CDR3 bases are TGTGCCAGCAGTGAAGTCAGGGCCGGGCAAGCTTTCTTT. The encoded protein is CASSEVRAGQAFF.

V usage is TRBV15 and J usage is TRBJ2-1; a possible D gene is TRBD2 (6 bases). Per germline, CDR1 LNHNV and CDR2 YYDKDF (reference sequence). V gave up 0 bases and J gave up 10 bases, with 16 bases separating them. The CDR3 is 15 residues long. As DNA, the CDR3 is TGTGCCACCAGCAGAGACCGACTAGTTCAGCGGGAGCAGTTCTTC. Its protein product is CATSRDRLVQREQFF.

CDR3 in DNA: TGCGCCAGCAGCTTCGCAGGGGAGACCCAGTACTTC. This sequence encodes CASSFAGETQYF. J is TRBJ2-5 and V is TRBV5-1; D is perhaps TRBD1 (5 bases). Trimming shortened V by 2 bases and J by 5 bases, and 7 bases separated the two germline ends. The CDR3 covers 12 residues. In germline, CDR1 is SGHRS, CDR2 YFSETQ.

V is TRBV27 and J is TRBJ2-5; the D gene is possibly TRBD2 (6 bases). The J call is in doubt because the DNA end fits TRBJ2-7 better. Germline lookup yields CDR1 MNHEY and CDR2 SMNVEV (reference sequence). CDR3 length: 13 amino acids. The DNA for the CDR3 is TGTGCCAGCAGTCATCGGGAGTCCTACGAGCAGTACTTC. The encoded protein is CASSHRESYEQYF.